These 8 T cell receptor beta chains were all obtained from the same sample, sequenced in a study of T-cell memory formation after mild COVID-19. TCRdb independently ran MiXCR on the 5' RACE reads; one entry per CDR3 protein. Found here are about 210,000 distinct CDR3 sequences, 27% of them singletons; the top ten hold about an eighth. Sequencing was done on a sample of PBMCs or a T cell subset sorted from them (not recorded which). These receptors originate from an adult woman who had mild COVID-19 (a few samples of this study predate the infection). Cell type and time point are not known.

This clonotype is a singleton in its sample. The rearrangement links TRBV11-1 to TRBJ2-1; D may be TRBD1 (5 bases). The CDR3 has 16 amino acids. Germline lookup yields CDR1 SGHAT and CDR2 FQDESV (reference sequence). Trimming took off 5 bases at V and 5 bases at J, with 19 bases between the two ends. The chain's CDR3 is CASSIYRQTSHNEQFF. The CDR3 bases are TGTGCCAGCAGCATCTACAGGCAGACCTCTCACAATGAGCAGTTCTTC.

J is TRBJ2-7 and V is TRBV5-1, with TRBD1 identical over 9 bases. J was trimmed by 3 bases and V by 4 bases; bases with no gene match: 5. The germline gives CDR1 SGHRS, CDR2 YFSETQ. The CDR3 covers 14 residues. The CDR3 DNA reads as TGCGCCAGCAGCCCCCGGGACAGGGTCTACGAGCAGTACTTC. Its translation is CASSPRDRVYEQYF.

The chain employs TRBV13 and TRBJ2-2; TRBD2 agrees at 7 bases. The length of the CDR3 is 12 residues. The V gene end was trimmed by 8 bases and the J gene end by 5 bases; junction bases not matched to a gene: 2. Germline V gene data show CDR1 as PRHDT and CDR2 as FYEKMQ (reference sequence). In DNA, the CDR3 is TGTGCCAGCCAACTAGCGACCGGGGAGCTGTTTTTT. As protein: CASQLATGELFF.

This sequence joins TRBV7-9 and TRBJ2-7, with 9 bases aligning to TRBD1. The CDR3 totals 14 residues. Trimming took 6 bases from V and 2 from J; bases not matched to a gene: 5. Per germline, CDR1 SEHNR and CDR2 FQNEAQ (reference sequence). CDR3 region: CASSRQGVTYEQYF. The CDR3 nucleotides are TGTGCCAGCAGTAGACAGGGGGTAACCTACGAGCAGTACTTC.

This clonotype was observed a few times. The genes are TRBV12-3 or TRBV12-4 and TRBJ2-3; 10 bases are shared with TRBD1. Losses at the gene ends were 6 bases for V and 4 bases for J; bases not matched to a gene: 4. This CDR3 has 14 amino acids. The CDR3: CASSIGQGADTQYF. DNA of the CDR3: TGTGCCAGCAGCATCGGACAGGGGGCAGATACGCAGTATTTT.

Here the CDR3 reads CASSLPLQGQPQHF. The CDR3 DNA sequence: TGTGCCAGCAGTTTACCCCTACAGGGACAGCCCCAGCATTTT. V gene TRBV12-3 or TRBV12-4 combines with J gene TRBJ1-5; maybe TRBD1 (6 bases). This CDR3 comprises 14 residues. Trimming took 2 bases from V and 7 from J, leaving 12 bases between them.

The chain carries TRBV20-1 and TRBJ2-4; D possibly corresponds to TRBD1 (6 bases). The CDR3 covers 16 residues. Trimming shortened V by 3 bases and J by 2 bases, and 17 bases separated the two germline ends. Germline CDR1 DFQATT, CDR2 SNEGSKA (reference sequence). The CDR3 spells CSASIWGPSSKNIQYF. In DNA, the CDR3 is TGCAGTGCTAGTATTTGGGGGCCAAGCTCCAAAAACATTCAGTACTTC.

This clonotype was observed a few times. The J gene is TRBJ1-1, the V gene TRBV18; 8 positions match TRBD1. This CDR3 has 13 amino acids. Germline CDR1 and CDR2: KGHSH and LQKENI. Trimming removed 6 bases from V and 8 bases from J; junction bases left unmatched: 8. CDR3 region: CASSPRQGREAFF. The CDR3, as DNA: TGTGCCAGCTCCCCCCGACAGGGGAGAGAAGCTTTCTTT.